A single T cell receptor beta chain is shown here with its context. What it binds is not known. The sample originates from a study of T-cell memory formation after mild COVID-19. Study outcomes and limitations: Memory cells collected pre-infection included some clones that later responded, suggesting cross-reactive memory joined. Contracting CD4+ clones were located mainly in CM and EM, and CD8+ clones in EMRA. CD4+ bias marked clones expanding day 15 to 37, unlike balanced contracting clones.

Constant-segment primers and 5'RACE yielded cDNA libraries for TCR alpha and TCR beta, each carrying sample barcodes and UMIs. TCRdb fed the 5' RACE reads into MiXCR, producing one record per CDR3 protein. The table includes about 390,000 distinct CDR3 sequences, more than 20% detected once. The CDR3 sequence is 15 residues long. Trimming removed 0 bases from V and 9 bases from J, with 12 bases in between. The sequence was obtained from an adult woman who had mild COVID-19 (a few samples of this study predate the infection). Cell type and time point are not known. Material for sequencing was PBMCs or a T cell subset sorted from them (not recorded which). This chain links TRBV23-1 with TRBJ1-6; D uncertain. TRBV23-1 qualifies as an ORF whose function is uncertain. CDR3 in amino acids: CASSQSRAGGSPLHF. CDR3 coding DNA: TGCGCCAGCAGTCAATCCCGGGCCGGCGGTTCACCCCTCCACTTT.